This T cell receptor beta chain was recorded in a study of blood T cell repertoires in COVID-19. On the study more broadly: The United States, Italy and Spain provided the acute and convalescent COVID-19 samples. PBMCs, B-cell-depleted T cells, or T cells provided the cDNA or gDNA that made up the material.

Patients in Seattle were enrolled during active infection, then followed longitudinally. Under the authors' procedure: It was from reference gene primer amplification that nucleated cell counts were estimated. This table comes from immunoSEQ multiplex PCR, and its TCRdb copy is limited to in-frame clones, with some not included. V, J and clone size are taken as reported in that table, and D and trimming were inferred from the DNA itself. The table shows 300,000 to 350,000 clones, with 70% to 90% occurring only once. Germline assignment: CDR1 SGHRS and CDR2 YFSETQ. Trimming took 0 bases from V and 7 from J; bases not matched to a gene: 9. This CDR3 spans 15 amino acids.

This chain connects TRBV5-1 to TRBJ1-2; 7 bases agree with TRBD1. This TCR was recovered from a woman in her twenties or thirties with COVID-19, enrolled during active disease. The sequenced sample consisted of peripheral blood. CDR3 DNA: TGCGCCAGCAGCTTGGGGAGGGGGCCTTTGAGTGGCTACACCTTC. It is translated as CASSLGRGPLSGYTF. The variable domain in full, with the rest retrieved from reference TRBV5-1 and TRBJ1-2, is KAGVTQTPRYLIKTRGQQVTLSCSPISGHRSVSWYQQTPGQGLQFLFEYFSETQRNKGNFPGRFSGRQFSNSRSEMNVSTLELGDSALYLCASSLGRGPLSGYTFGSGTRLTVV.